These 16 T cell receptor beta chains were all obtained from the same sample, sequenced in a study of human T cells and chemical hapten exposure. As to time point: patch test 3, about 24 weeks after DPC sensitization. Noted treatment: therapeutic diphenylcyclopropenone sensitization with weekly scalp DPC. TCRdb processed the RACE reads anew with MiXCR; each CDR3 protein has one entry. The sample has tens of thousands of distinct CDR3 sequences, around 10% seen once. The sample here was whole blood, taken in connection with sensitization to the hapten diphenylcyclopropenone (DPC). Every receptor here comes from a woman aged 50 to 65 with alopecia areata. Some clones in this sample may be carry-over from other donors' samples.

This clonotype was observed at least ten times. The CDR3 nucleotides read TGTGCCAGCAGTTACTCGACTCAGGGTGAGGGTGAAGCTTTCTTT. Translated, it gives CASSYSTQGEGEAFF. The chain is built from TRBV6-5 and TRBJ1-1; weak D call: TRBD1 (5 bases). V gave up 0 bases and J gave up 7 bases, with 15 bases separating them. The CDR3 consists of 15 residues. Looked up from germline, CDR1 is MNHEY and CDR2 is SVGAGI.

This clonotype was counted ten times or more. The V and J genes are TRBV12-5 and TRBJ2-1; unclear D gene. Trimming left V 5 bases short and J 5 bases short, with 16 bases between. Germline-derived CDR1 and CDR2 are LGHNT and FRNRAP. The CDR3 has 15 residues. This CDR3 reads CASGLGWFYDNEQFF. The CDR3 DNA reads TGTGCTAGTGGTCTAGGGTGGTTTTACGACAATGAGCAGTTCTTC.

The genes are TRBV28 and TRBJ2-7; TRBD1 matches 9 bases. Germline V gene sequence: CDR1 MDHEN, CDR2 SYDVKM. After removal of 7 bases from V and 4 bases from J, the junction contained 11 bases not matched to a gene. The CDR3 is made up of 15 amino acids. CDR3 DNA: TGTGCCAGCACCGAATACCGGGACAGGGCGTACGAGCAGTACTTC. This sequence encodes CASTEYRDRAYEQYF.

This clonotype showed up just a few times. The V and J genes are TRBV12-3 or TRBV12-4 and TRBJ2-1; D is uncertain. This CDR3 contains 15 residues. The germline V and J ends were trimmed by 5 bases and 8 bases, with 19 bases remaining between them. The CDR3 reads CASSPDDGASDEQFF. As DNA, the CDR3 is TGTGCCAGCAGTCCGGACGACGGAGCCAGCGATGAGCAGTTCTTC.

This clonotype was observed a few times. The V call is TRBV12-3 or TRBV12-4, the J call TRBJ2-1, with D perhaps TRBD1 or TRBD2 (7 bases each). V was clipped by 6 bases and J by 3 bases, with 15 bases between them. CDR3 length equals 15 residues. This chain's CDR3 is CASRRGGGDYNEQFF. CDR3 nucleotide sequence: TGTGCCAGCAGGAGGGGAGGGGGCGACTACAATGAGCAGTTCTTC.

This clonotype was seen a handful of times. This chain links TRBV20-1 with TRBJ1-6; 9 bases match TRBD1. The CDR3 loop spans 16 amino acids. V lost 0 bases, J lost 10 bases, and 10 bases stayed unmatched. Germline-derived CDR1 and CDR2 are DFQATT and SNEGSKA (reference sequence). The CDR3 coding sequence is TGCAGTGCTAGAGATCTACAGGGGGCGCTAGGATCACCCCTCCACTTT. It is translated as CSARDLQGALGSPLHF.

This clonotype appeared a few times. The conserved phenylalanine or tryptophan normally closing the CDR3 is absent here, so this likely arose from a read error. The chain joins TRBV29-1 to TRBJ2-7, with D hard to call. Trimming left V 3 bases short and J 2 bases short, with 8 bases between. Germline assignment: CDR1 SQVTM and CDR2 ANQGSEA. This CDR3 is built from 12 residues. In DNA, the CDR3 is TGCAGCGTTGATATCGAGCCCTACGAGCAGTACCTC. Translating gives CSVDIEPYEQYL.

The table lists this clonotype with many counts. The chain links TRBV29-1 to TRBJ2-1; no reliable D call. The CDR3 has 12 amino acids. The V gene's germline CDR1 is SQVTM and CDR2 ANQGSEA. V dropped 3 bases and J dropped 3 bases, with 6 bases sitting between them. This CDR3 is CSVEASYNEQFF. In DNA form, the CDR3 reads TGCAGCGTTGAGGCCAGCTACAATGAGCAGTTCTTC.

This clonotype was seen repeatedly, ten times or more. The chain carries TRBV6-2 or TRBV6-3 and TRBJ2-4; 8 nucleotides line up with TRBD1. Trimming cost V 6 bases and J 6 bases; bases outside gene matches: 1. There are 12 residues in the CDR3. The germline gives CDR1 MNHEY, CDR2 SVGEGT. The chain's CDR3 is CASSTGGNIQYF. Written as DNA, the CDR3 is TGTGCCAGCAGCACAGGGGGAAACATTCAGTACTTC.

In DNA, the CDR3 is TGTGCCAGCAGTTTAGGGCGGAGGAACACTGAAGCTTTCTTT. The encoded protein is CASSLGRRNTEAFF. The chain employs TRBV12-3 or TRBV12-4 and TRBJ1-1; D is unclear. The CDR3 is 14 residues long. The V and J ends lost 1 base and 1 base respectively, with 7 bases between them.

The chain uses TRBV2 and TRBJ2-2; the D is unclear. Germline CDR1 is SNHLY and CDR2 is FYNNEI. This CDR3 has 14 amino acids. V lost 5 bases and J 7 bases, leaving 14 bases between the germline ends. The CDR3 spells CASSPLLGNGELFF. The CDR3 nucleotides read TGTGCCAGCAGTCCTTTACTGGGGAACGGGGAGCTGTTTTTT.

V usage is TRBV20-1 and J usage is TRBJ2-5; D unresolved. V lost 5 bases and J lost 1, with 14 bases in between. Germline values: CDR1 DFQATT, CDR2 SNEGSKA (reference sequence). The CDR3 extends over 14 amino acids. The CDR3 DNA is TGCAGTGCTGTAAGGGTAGGGCTCCAAGAGACCCAGTACTTC. Translation: CSAVRVGLQETQYF.

At least ten counts were recorded for this clonotype. CDR3 residues: CASSPTGTGIGGTYGYTF. The CDR3, as DNA: TGTGCCAGCAGTCCAACCGGGACAGGGATAGGTGGGACCTATGGCTACACCTTC. This chain connects TRBV12-3 or TRBV12-4 to TRBJ1-2, with TRBD1 matching 9 bases. The CDR3 contains 18 residues. The junction had 17 bases not matched to a gene; V was cut back by 5 bases and J by 4 bases.

Ten or more counts support this clonotype. The chain combines TRBV6-2 or TRBV6-3 with TRBJ2-7; possibly TRBD1 for D (5 bases). Germline CDR1 and CDR2: MNHEY and SVGEGT. Trimming left V 6 bases short and J 6 bases short, with 21 bases between. The CDR3 runs to 15 residues. This CDR3 reads CASSPRRGQSLEQYF. DNA of the CDR3: TGTGCCAGCAGCCCCAGGCGAGGACAATCCCTCGAGCAGTACTTC.

This clonotype was seen more than once but under ten times. This chain connects TRBV20-1 to TRBJ2-7; perhaps TRBD1 as D (6 bases). The CDR3 runs to 16 residues. V gave up 1 base and J gave up 0 bases, with 16 bases separating them. Germline V gene lookup returns CDR1 DFQATT and CDR2 SNEGSKA (reference sequence). The CDR3 sequence is CSARGFRDTSSYEQYF. The CDR3, as DNA: TGCAGTGCTAGAGGGTTCCGGGACACCAGCTCCTACGAGCAGTACTTC.

As to this clonotype: A read error may explain this, as a much larger clone is one base away. This chain links TRBV20-1 with TRBJ1-1, with D perhaps matching TRBD1 (5 bases). V was clipped by 5 bases and J by 5 bases, with 18 bases between them. This CDR3 is built from 14 residues. The germline gives CDR1 DFQATT, CDR2 SNEGSKA (reference sequence). The CDR3 loop is CSALPRATATEAFF. CDR3 nucleotide sequence: TGCAGTGCTCTCCCCCGGGCGACAGCAACTGAAGCTTTCTTT.